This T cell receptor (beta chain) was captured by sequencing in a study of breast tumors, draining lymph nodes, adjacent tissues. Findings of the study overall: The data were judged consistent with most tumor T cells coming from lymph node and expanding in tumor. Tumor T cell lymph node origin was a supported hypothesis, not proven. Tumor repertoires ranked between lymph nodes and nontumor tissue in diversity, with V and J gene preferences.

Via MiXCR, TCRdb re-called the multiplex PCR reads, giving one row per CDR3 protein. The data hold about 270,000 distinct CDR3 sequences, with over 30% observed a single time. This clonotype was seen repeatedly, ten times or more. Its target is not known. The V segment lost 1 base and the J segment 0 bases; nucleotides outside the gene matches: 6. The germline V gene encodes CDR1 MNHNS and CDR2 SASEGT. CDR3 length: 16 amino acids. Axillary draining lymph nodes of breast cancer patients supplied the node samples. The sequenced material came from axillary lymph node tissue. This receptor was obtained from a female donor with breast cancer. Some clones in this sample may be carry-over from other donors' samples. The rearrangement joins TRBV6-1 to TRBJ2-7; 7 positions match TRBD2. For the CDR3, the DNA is TGTGCCAGCAGTGAAGGGCCTAGCGGTAACTCCTACGAGCAGTACTTC. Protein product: CASSEGPSGNSYEQYF.